One sample yielded the 25 T cell receptor beta chains listed below, sequenced in a study of shared clonotypes between healthy human individuals. Sequenced by immunoSEQ multiplex PCR; TCRdb stores in-frame clones only, minus some. This sample has about 1.1 million clones; approximately 80% occur once, and the top ten carry 0.5% to 0.65%. Sequences were obtained from memory CD4+ T cells from PBMCs. Subset of the sample: CD45RA-negative fraction. The receptors shown here come from a man between 18 and 29 years old in good health. Some clones in this sample may be carry-over from other donors' samples.

CDR3 nucleotides: TGTGCCAGCAGCTCCCCCTCCGGGACTGGGGTTGATGAGCAGTTCTTC. This encodes CASSSPSGTGVDEQFF. The chain has TRBV28 and TRBJ2-1; maybe TRBD2 (6 bases). The germline gives CDR1 MDHEN, CDR2 SYDVKM. V gave up 6 bases and J gave up 8 bases, with 23 bases separating them. This CDR3 is built from 16 residues. Supplemented by reference TRBV28 and TRBJ2-1, the full variable domain reads DVKVTQSSRYLVKRTGEKVFLECVQDMDHENMFWYRQDPGLGLRLIYFSYDVKMKEKGDIPEGYSVSREKKERFSLILESASTNQTSMYLCASSSPSGTGVDEQFFGPGTRLTVL.

This clone appeared a few times. The rearrangement links TRBV7-2 to TRBJ2-3, with 7 positions matching TRBD2. Germline-derived CDR1 and CDR2 are SGHTA and FQGNSA. The CDR3 consists of 12 residues. V lost 1 base to trimming and J lost 14 bases; unmatched junction nucleotides: 6. In DNA, the CDR3 is TGTGCCAGCAGCTTAGAGCCGACTAGCCCGTATTTT. It yields the protein CASSLEPTSPYF.

This clone showed up just once. This specimen includes other DNA sequences encoding the same CDR3. The V call is TRBV9, the J call TRBJ2-5, with D perhaps TRBD1 (6 bases). This CDR3 comprises 13 residues. CDR1 and CDR2 (germline): SGDLS, YYNGEE. Trimming removed 0 bases at V and 5 bases at J, with 8 bases between. In DNA, the CDR3 is TGTGCCAGCAGCGTAGCTAGGGGGGAGACCCAGTACTTC. Translated, it gives CASSVARGETQYF.

This rearrangement joins TRBV9 to TRBJ1-1; no reliable D call. Germline CDR1 SGDLS, CDR2 YYNGEE. The CDR3 is made up of 13 amino acids. Trimming took 0 bases from V and 4 from J, leaving 7 bases between them. The CDR3 sequence is CASSVDSTTEAFF. The CDR3 nucleotides read TGTGCCAGCAGCGTAGACTCGACCACTGAAGCTTTCTTT.

This clone was observed a handful of times. V and J are TRBV10-3 and TRBJ1-2, with D possibly matching TRBD1 (6 bases). Germline CDR1 ENHRY, CDR2 SYGVKD. This CDR3 region has 15 residues. V lost 5 bases and J lost 4, with 17 bases in between. CDR3 nucleotide sequence: TGTGCCATCAGTCCCATGACAGGACCAGTCTATGGCTACACCTTC. Its translation: CAISPMTGPVYGYTF.

The chain is built from TRBV28 and TRBJ1-5, with TRBD1 matching over 8 bases. The CDR3 consists of 18 residues. Losses at the gene ends were 6 bases for V and 3 bases for J; bases not matched to a gene: 16. Germline CDR1 reads MDHEN; CDR2 reads SYDVKM. This CDR3 is CASRGPRQGALTNQPQHF. Here the CDR3 DNA reads TGTGCCAGCAGAGGCCCTAGGCAGGGGGCTCTAACCAATCAGCCCCAGCATTTT.

In nucleotides, the CDR3 is TGTGCCAGCAAAAGGCTAGCTGAGACCCAGTACTTC. Translated: CASKRLAETQYF. This sequence joins TRBV2 and TRBJ2-5, with D maybe TRBD2 (5 bases). Trimming took 7 bases from V and 5 from J, leaving 11 bases between them. The CDR3 consists of 12 residues. The germline V gene has CDR1 SNHLY and CDR2 FYNNEI.

The chain joins TRBV27 to TRBJ1-4; D is uncertain. The germline CDR1 and CDR2 sequences are MNHEY and SMNVEV (reference sequence). V gave up 8 bases and J gave up 0 bases, with 10 bases separating them. The CDR3 covers 14 residues. CDR3 sequence (DNA): TGTGCCAGCGCCCCGGTGCCAACTAATGAAAAACTGTTTTTT. Protein product: CASAPVPTNEKLFF.

V gene TRBV2 combines with J gene TRBJ2-7, with TRBD2 as a possible D gene (6 bases). Trimming took off 7 bases at V and 2 bases at J, with 12 bases between the two ends. CDR3 size: 13 residues. The V gene's germline CDR1 is SNHLY and CDR2 FYNNEI. The CDR3 loop is CASNIAGPYEQYF. The CDR3 DNA is TGTGCCAGCAATATTGCGGGGCCCTACGAGCAGTACTTC.

This rearrangement joins TRBV5-8 to TRBJ2-3, with 9 nucleotides matching TRBD2. The CDR3 extends over 18 amino acids. The V segment lost 0 bases and the J segment 3 bases; nucleotides outside the gene matches: 11. Germline values: CDR1 SGHTS, CDR2 YDEGEE. CDR3 region: CASSLGLAGPSGTDTQYF. The CDR3 DNA reads TGTGCCAGCAGCTTGGGCCTAGCGGGACCCAGCGGAACAGATACGCAGTATTTT.

V usage is TRBV7-3 and J usage is TRBJ2-1; D remains ambiguous. The germline gives CDR1 SGHTA, CDR2 FQGTGA. The CDR3 runs to 13 residues. Trimming removed 3 bases from V and 5 bases from J, with 8 bases in between. The CDR3 sequence is CASSFRGNNEQFF. The DNA of the CDR3 is TGTGCCAGCAGCTTCCGCGGAAACAATGAGCAGTTCTTC. The complete variable domain, with remaining parts taken from reference TRBV7-3 and TRBJ2-1, reads GAGVSQTPSNKVTEKGKYVELRCDPISGHTALYWYRQSLGQGPEFLIYFQGTGAADDSGLPNDRFFAVRPEGSVSTLKIQRTERGDSAVYLCASSFRGNNEQFFGPGTRLTVL.

V and J are TRBV9 and TRBJ2-5, with 9 bases identical to TRBD2. J gave up 1 base and V 2 bases, and 6 bases lay outside the gene matches. Per germline, CDR1 SGDLS and CDR2 YYNGEE. The CDR3 runs to 16 residues. CDR3 loop: CASSVSGLAFQETQYF. CDR3 sequence (DNA): TGTGCCAGCAGCGTCTCAGGACTAGCGTTCCAAGAGACCCAGTACTTC.

The sample holds a few counts of this clone. The chain recombines TRBV6-1 with TRBJ1-2, with D hard to call. V was shortened by 7 bases and J by 6 bases, with 21 bases between the two germline ends. Germline V gives CDR1 MNHNS, CDR2 SASEGT. The length of the CDR3 is 15 residues. CDR3 bases: TGTGCCAGCAAAACCCTGGACGGCACCGTCAATGGCTACACCTTC. The encoded protein is CASKTLDGTVNGYTF.

The chain joins TRBV11-2 to TRBJ1-1; possible D gene TRBD1, 5 bases. V lost 4 bases, J lost 3 bases, and 12 bases lay in between. CDR3 size: 14 residues. Germline lookup yields CDR1 SGHAT and CDR2 FQNNGV. The CDR3 DNA reads TGTGCCAGCAGCTCAACCGGGGGACACACTGAAGCTTTCTTT. It codes for CASSSTGGHTEAFF.

Worth noting for this clone: The sample holds other DNA sequences that translate to the same CDR3. This chain uses TRBV2 with TRBJ1-1; 7 nucleotides line up with TRBD1. The CDR3 is made up of 13 amino acids. Germline lookup yields CDR1 SNHLY and CDR2 FYNNEI. With 6 bases clipped from V and 1 base from J, the junction kept 2 bases outside the gene matches. The CDR3 sequence: CASRGTENTEAFF. The CDR3 coding sequence is TGTGCCAGCAGAGGGACAGAGAACACTGAAGCTTTCTTT.

The chain is built from TRBV4-1 and TRBJ1-4; no clear D gene. Germline V gives CDR1 MGHRA, CDR2 YSYEKL. The CDR3 extends over 13 amino acids. V was clipped by 1 base and J by 11 bases, with 11 bases between them. The CDR3 bases are TGCGCCAGCAGCCAAGTTCTAGCCGTGAAACTGTTTTTT. Translating gives CASSQVLAVKLFF.

For the CDR3, the DNA is TGTGCCTGGAGTCTGAGGGCCTACGAGCAGTACTTC. Amino acid sequence: CAWSLRAYEQYF. The chain uses TRBV30 and TRBJ2-7; possible D gene TRBD2, 5 bases. CDR3 length: 12 amino acids. Per germline, CDR1 GTSNPN and CDR2 SVGIG (reference sequence). With 2 bases removed from V and 2 bases from J, the gap between germline ends came to 7 bases. Based on the CDR3 plus reference TRBV30 and TRBJ2-7, the full variable domain is SQTIHQWPATLVQPVGSPLSLECTVEGTSNPNLYWYRQAAGRGLQLLFYSVGIGQISSEVPQNLSASRPQDRQFILSSKKLLLSDSGFYLCAWSLRAYEQYFGPGTRLTVT.

To note about this clone: Its ends do not fully match the called genes, so a read error is possible. V is TRBV6-1 and J is TRBJ2-7, with 9 positions matching TRBD1. The germline gives CDR1 MNHNS, CDR2 SASEGT. CDR3 length: 17 amino acids. The CDR3 coding sequence is TGTGCCATCAGTGAGTCGCTACCGGGACAGGGTTCCTACGAGCAGTACTTC. Protein sequence: CAISESLPGQGSYEQYF.

The rearrangement links TRBV5-1 to TRBJ1-5; D is ambiguous. Trimming took 0 bases from V and 1 from J, leaving 8 bases between them. Germline CDR1 reads SGHRS; CDR2 reads YFSETQ. The CDR3 is 15 amino acids. For the CDR3, the DNA is TGCGCCAGCAGCTTGGCGGGGTTGAGCAATCAGCCCCAGCATTTT. This gives the protein CASSLAGLSNQPQHF.

This clone has only one observation. The V call is TRBV9, the J call TRBJ2-1, with TRBD2 as a possible D gene (6 bases). V lost 4 bases, J lost 6 bases, and 14 bases lay in between. Germline loops: CDR1 SGDLS, CDR2 YYNGEE. The CDR3 runs 14 residues. The CDR3, as DNA: TGTGCCAGCAGCCCAACCGGGACTCCCAATGAGCAGTTCTTC. Protein sequence: CASSPTGTPNEQFF. The whole variable domain, filled in from reference TRBV9 and TRBJ2-1, reads DSGVTQTPKHLITATGQRVTLRCSPRSGDLSVYWYQQSLDQGLQFLIQYYNGEERAKGNILERFSAQQFPDLHSELNLSSLELGDSALYFCASSPTGTPNEQFFGPGTRLTVL.

The rearrangement links TRBV4-1 to TRBJ1-5; D possibly corresponds to TRBD1 (5 bases). The CDR3 is made up of 15 amino acids. Germline V gives CDR1 MGHRA, CDR2 YSYEKL. V was trimmed by 0 bases and J by 2 bases, leaving 8 bases between them. The CDR3 is CASSQDGAGNQPQHF. The DNA of the CDR3 is TGCGCCAGCAGCCAAGATGGGGCAGGCAATCAGCCCCAGCATTTT.

The chain has TRBV10-3 and TRBJ2-7, with 9 bases lining up with TRBD2. Germline trimming cut 6 bases from V and 6 bases from J; bases unmatched to any gene: 15. This CDR3 contains 16 residues. Germline values: CDR1 ENHRY, CDR2 SYGVKD. The CDR3 here is CAIRGEGSGRQVEQYF. Here the CDR3 DNA reads TGTGCCATCAGGGGGGAGGGTAGCGGGAGACAAGTCGAGCAGTACTTC.

The V call is TRBV5-1, the J call TRBJ2-1; D is possibly TRBD2 (6 bases). This CDR3 spans 17 amino acids. Germline assignment: CDR1 SGHRS and CDR2 YFSETQ. V lost 3 bases to trimming and J lost 3 bases, with 19 bases between them. The CDR3 sequence is CASSSSLAARVYNEQFF. In DNA, the CDR3 is TGCGCCAGCAGCTCCTCTTTAGCGGCCAGAGTCTACAATGAGCAGTTCTTC.

Turning to this clone: Other DNA sequences within the sample encode an identical CDR3. This chain connects TRBV20-1 to TRBJ2-5; D call uncertain. V was trimmed by 3 bases and J by 4 bases, leaving 6 bases between them. CDR3 length equals 11 residues. Germline V CDR1 and CDR2: DFQATT, SNEGSKA (reference sequence). CDR3: CSASHGETQYF. CDR3 nucleotide sequence: TGCAGTGCTAGCCACGGAGAGACCCAGTACTTC.

As for this clone: It is likely a read error: a sequence one base away is far more abundant. Other DNA variants within this sample encode the same CDR3. V is TRBV5-8 and J is TRBJ1-1; a possible D gene is TRBD1 (6 bases). The CDR3 extends over 15 amino acids. The germline gives CDR1 SGHTS, CDR2 YDEGEE. The chain's CDR3 is CASSRRGGSNTEAFF. DNA of the CDR3: TGCGCCAGCAGCCGGAGGGGGGGATCGAACACTGAAGCTTTCTTT.